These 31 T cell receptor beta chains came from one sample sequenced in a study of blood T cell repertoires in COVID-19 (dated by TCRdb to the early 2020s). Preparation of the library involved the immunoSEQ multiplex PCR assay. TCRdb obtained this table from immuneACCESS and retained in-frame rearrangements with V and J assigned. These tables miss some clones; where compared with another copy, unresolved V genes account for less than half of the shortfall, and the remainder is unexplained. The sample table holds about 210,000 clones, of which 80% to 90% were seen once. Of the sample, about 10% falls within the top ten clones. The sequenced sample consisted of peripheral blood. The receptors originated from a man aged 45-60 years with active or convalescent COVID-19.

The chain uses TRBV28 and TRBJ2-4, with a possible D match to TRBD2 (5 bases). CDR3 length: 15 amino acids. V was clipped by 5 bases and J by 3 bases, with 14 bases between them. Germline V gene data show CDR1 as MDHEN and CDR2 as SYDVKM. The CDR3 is CASSPPWTYKNIQYF. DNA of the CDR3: TGTGCCAGCAGTCCCCCGTGGACTTACAAAAACATTCAGTACTTC. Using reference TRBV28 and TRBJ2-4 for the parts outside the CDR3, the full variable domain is DVKVTQSSRYLVKRTGEKVFLECVQDMDHENMFWYRQDPGLGLRLIYFSYDVKMKEKGDIPEGYSVSREKKERFSLILESASTNQTSMYLCASSPPWTYKNIQYFGAGTRLSVL.

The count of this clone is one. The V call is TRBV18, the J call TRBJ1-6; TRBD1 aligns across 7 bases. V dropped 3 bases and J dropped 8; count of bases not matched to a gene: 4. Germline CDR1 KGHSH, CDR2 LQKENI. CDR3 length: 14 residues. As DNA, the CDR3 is TGTGCCAGCTCACCGACAGGGAGAGATTCACCCCTCCACTTT. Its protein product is CASSPTGRDSPLHF.

The CDR3 region is CASSAGSNYNSPLHF. Here the CDR3 DNA reads TGTGCCAGTAGTGCCGGGAGCAACTATAATTCACCCCTCCACTTT. The V and J genes are TRBV19 and TRBJ1-6; no firm D call. The V gene lost 5 bases and the J gene lost 3 bases, with 11 bases spanning the gap. The CDR3 covers 15 residues. CDR1 LNHDA and CDR2 SQIVND come from the germline V gene (reference sequence).

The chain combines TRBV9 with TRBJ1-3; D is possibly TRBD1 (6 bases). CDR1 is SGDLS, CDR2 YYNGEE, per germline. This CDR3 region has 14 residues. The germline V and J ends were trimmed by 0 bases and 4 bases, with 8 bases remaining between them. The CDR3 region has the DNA TGTGCCAGCAGCGTAGCAGGGGAAGGAAACACCATATATTTT. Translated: CASSVAGEGNTIYF.

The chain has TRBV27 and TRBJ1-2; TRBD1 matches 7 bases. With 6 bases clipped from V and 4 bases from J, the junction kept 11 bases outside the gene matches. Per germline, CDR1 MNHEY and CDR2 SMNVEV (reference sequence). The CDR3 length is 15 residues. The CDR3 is CASRTLRGVTYGYTF. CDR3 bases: TGTGCCAGCAGGACACTCAGGGGGGTGACCTATGGCTACACCTTC.

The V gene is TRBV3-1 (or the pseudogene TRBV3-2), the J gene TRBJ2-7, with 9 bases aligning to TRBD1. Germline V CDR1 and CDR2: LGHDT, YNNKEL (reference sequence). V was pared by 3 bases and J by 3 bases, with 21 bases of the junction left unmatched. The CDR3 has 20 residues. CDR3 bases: TGTGCCAGCAGCCAGCTTTCGTTCTGGGAGCCGGGACAGGGCTTCTACGAGCAGTACTTC. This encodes CASSQLSFWEPGQGFYEQYF.

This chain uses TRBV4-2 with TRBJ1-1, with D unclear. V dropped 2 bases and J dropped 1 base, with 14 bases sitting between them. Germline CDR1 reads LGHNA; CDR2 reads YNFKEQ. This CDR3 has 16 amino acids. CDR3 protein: CASSQIFTSPNTEAFF. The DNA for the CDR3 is TGTGCCAGCAGCCAAATTTTTACCAGTCCGAACACTGAAGCTTTCTTT.

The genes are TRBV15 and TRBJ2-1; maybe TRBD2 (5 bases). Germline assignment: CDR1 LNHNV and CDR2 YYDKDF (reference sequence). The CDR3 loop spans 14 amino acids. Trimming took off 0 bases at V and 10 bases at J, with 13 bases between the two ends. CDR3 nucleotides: TGTGCCACCAGCAGAGAAGGCAGCCTAGCAGAGCAGTTCTTC. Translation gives CATSREGSLAEQFF.

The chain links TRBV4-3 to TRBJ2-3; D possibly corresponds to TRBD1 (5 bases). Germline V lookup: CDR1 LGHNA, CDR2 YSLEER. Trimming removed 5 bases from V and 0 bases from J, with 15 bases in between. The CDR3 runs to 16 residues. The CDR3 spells CASSSLQGLSTDTQYF. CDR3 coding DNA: TGCGCCAGCAGCTCCCTCCAGGGCCTAAGCACAGATACGCAGTATTTT.

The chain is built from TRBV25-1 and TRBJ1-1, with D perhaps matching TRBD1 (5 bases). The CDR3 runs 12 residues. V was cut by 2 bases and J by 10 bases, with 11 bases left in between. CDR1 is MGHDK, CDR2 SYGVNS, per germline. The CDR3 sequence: CASSEGALGAFF. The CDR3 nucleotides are TGTGCCAGCAGTGAAGGGGCCCTAGGAGCTTTCTTT.

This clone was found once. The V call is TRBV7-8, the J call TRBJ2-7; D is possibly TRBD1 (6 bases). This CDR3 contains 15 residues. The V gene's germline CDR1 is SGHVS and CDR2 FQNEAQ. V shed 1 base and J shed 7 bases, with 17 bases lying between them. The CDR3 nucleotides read TGTGCCAGCAGCTTAGGAACCTCAAGGGGGTGGGAGCAGTACGTC. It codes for CASSLGTSRGWEQYV.

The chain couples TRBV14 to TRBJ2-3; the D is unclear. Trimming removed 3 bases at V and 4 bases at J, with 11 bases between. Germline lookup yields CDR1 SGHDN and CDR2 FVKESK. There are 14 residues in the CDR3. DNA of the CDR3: TGTGCCAGCAGCCATCGATGGGCGCCAGATACGCAGTATTTT. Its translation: CASSHRWAPDTQYF. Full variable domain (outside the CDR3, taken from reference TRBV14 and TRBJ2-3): EAGVTQFPSHSVIEKGQTVTLRCDPISGHDNLYWYRRVMGKEIKFLLHFVKESKQDESGMPNNRFLAERTGGTYSTLKVQPAELEDSGVYFCASSHRWAPDTQYFGPGTRLTVL.

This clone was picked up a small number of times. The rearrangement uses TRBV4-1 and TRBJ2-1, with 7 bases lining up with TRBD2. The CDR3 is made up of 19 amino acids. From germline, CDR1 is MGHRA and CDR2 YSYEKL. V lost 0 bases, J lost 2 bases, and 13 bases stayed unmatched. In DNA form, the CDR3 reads TGCGCCAGCAGCCAAGATTCATGGCTAGCGGACCCCCCCTACAATGAGCAGTTCTTC. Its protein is CASSQDSWLADPPYNEQFF.

The CDR3 here is CASSYSWRGQPQHF. The CDR3 DNA follows: TGTGCCAGCAGTTATTCTTGGAGAGGACAGCCCCAGCATTTT. The chain employs TRBV6-5 and TRBJ1-5, with D unresolved. CDR1 is MNHEY and CDR2 is SVGAGI in the germline V gene. With 3 bases removed from V and 7 bases from J, the gap between germline ends came to 13 bases. This CDR3 has 14 amino acids.

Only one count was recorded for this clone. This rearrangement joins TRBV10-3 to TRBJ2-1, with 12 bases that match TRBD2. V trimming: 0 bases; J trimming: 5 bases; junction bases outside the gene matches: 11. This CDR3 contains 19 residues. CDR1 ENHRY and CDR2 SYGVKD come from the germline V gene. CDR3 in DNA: TGTGCCATCAGTGAGTCGACTAGCGGGGGCCCTGACTTCGACAATGAGCAGTTCTTC. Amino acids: CAISESTSGGPDFDNEQFF.

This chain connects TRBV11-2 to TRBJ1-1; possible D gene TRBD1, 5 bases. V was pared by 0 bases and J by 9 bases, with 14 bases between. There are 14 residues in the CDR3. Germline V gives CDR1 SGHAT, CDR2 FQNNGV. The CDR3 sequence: CASSLEGGRAKAFF. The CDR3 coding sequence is TGTGCCAGCAGCTTAGAGGGCGGCAGGGCCAAAGCTTTCTTT.

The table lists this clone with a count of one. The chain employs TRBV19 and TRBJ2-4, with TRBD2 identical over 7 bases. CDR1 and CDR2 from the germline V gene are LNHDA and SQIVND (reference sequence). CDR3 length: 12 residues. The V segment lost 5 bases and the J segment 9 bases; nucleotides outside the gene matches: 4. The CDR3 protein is CASSGGDGIQYF. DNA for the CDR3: TGTGCCAGTAGTGGGGGGGACGGCATTCAGTACTTC.

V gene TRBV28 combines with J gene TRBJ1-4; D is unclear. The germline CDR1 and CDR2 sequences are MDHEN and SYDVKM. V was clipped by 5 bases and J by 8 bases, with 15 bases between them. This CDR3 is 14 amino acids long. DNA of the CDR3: TGTGCCAGCAGTACCACGCGAGACGGGGAAAAACTGTTTTTT. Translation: CASSTTRDGEKLFF. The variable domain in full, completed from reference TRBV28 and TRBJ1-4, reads DVKVTQSSRYLVKRTGEKVFLECVQDMDHENMFWYRQDPGLGLRLIYFSYDVKMKEKGDIPEGYSVSREKKERFSLILESASTNQTSMYLCASSTTRDGEKLFFGSGTQLSVL.

This CDR3 is CASRRPGQGAQGEAFF. The CDR3, as DNA: TGTGCCAGCAGGCGACCGGGACAGGGGGCGCAGGGTGAAGCTTTCTTT. The chain links TRBV28 to TRBJ1-1; 12 nucleotides line up with TRBD1. The germline V gene has CDR1 MDHEN and CDR2 SYDVKM. The V gene end was trimmed by 6 bases and the J gene end by 7 bases; junction bases not matched to a gene: 12. The CDR3 totals 16 residues.

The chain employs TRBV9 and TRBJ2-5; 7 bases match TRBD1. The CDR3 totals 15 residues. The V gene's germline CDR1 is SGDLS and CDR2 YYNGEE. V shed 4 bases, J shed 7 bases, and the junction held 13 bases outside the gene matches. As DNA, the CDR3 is TGTGCCAGCAGCCCAGCGGACAGGTATCAGGTGACCCAGTACTTC. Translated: CASSPADRYQVTQYF.

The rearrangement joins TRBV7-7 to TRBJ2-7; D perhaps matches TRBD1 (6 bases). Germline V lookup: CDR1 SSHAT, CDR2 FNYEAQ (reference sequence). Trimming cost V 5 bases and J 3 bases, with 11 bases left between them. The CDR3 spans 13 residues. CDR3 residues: CASSVRDNYEQYF. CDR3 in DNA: TGTGCCAGCAGCGTACGGGACAACTACGAGCAGTACTTC. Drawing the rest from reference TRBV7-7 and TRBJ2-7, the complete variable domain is GAGVSQSPRYKVTKRGQDVTLRCDPISSHATLYWYQQALGQGPEFLTYFNYEAQPDKSGLPSDRFSAERPEGSISTLTIQRTEQRDSAMYRCASSVRDNYEQYFGPGTRLTVT.

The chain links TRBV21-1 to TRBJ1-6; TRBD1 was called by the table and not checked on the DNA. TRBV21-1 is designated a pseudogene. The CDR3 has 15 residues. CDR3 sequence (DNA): TGTGCCAGCATCGACAGGGGGGTTAGTAATTCACCCCTCCACTTT. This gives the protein CASIDRGVSNSPLHF.

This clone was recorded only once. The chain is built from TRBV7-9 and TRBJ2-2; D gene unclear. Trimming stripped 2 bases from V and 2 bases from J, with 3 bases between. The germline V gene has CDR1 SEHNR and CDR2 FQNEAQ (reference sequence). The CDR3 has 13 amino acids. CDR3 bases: TGTGCCAGCAGCTTACCAAACACCGGGGAGCTGTTTTTT. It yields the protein CASSLPNTGELFF. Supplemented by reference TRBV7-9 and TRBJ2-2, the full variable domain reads DTGVSQNPRHKITKRGQNVTFRCDPISEHNRLYWYRQTLGQGPEFLTYFQNEAQLEKSRLLSDRFSAERPKGSFSTLEIQRTEQGDSAMYLCASSLPNTGELFFGEGSRLTVL.

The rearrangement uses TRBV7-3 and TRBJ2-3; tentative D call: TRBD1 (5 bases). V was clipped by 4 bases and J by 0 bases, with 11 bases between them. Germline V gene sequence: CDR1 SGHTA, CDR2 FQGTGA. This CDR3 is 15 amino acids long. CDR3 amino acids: CASSYGQKSTDTQYF. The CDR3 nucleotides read TGTGCCAGCAGCTACGGACAAAAGAGCACAGATACGCAGTATTTT.

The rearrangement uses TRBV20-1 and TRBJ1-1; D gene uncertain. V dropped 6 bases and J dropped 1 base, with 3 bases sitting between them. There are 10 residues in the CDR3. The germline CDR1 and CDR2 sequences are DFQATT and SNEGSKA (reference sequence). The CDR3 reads CSAGNTEAFF. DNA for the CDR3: TGCAGTGCCGGGAACACTGAAGCTTTCTTT.

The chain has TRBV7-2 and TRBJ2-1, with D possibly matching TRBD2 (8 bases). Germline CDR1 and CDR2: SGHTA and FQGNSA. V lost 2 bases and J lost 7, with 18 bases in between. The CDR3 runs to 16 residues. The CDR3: CASSLQGGGGRNEQFF. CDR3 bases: TGTGCCAGCAGCTTACAGGGAGGGGGCGGGAGGAATGAGCAGTTCTTC.

The CDR3 DNA sequence: TGTGCCAGCAGCCAAATGCTAGCGGATTACAATGAGCAGTTCTTC. This codes for CASSQMLADYNEQFF. The rearrangement joins TRBV3-1 (or the pseudogene TRBV3-2) to TRBJ2-1; 7 bases fit TRBD2. Per germline, CDR1 LGHDT and CDR2 YNNKEL (reference sequence). This CDR3 has 15 amino acids. Germline trimming cut 2 bases from V and 4 bases from J; bases unmatched to any gene: 5.

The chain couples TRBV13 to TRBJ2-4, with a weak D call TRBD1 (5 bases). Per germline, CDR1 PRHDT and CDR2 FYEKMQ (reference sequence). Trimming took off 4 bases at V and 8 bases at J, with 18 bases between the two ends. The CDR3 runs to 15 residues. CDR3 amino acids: CASSSRTLAWDIQYF. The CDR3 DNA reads TGTGCCAGCAGCTCGCGGACACTCGCGTGGGACATTCAGTACTTC.

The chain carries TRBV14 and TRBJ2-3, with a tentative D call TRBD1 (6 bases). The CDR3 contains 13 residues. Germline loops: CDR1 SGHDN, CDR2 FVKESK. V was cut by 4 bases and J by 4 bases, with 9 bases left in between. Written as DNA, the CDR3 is TGTGCCAGCAGCCGGGGGCCTGCAGATACGCAGTATTTT. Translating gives CASSRGPADTQYF.

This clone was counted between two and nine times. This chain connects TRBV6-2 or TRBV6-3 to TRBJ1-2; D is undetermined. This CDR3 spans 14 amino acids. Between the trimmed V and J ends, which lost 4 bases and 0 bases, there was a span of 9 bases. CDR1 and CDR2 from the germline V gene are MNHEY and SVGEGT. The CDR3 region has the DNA TGTGCCAGCAGTTGGTTCGGGTCTAACTATGGCTACACCTTC. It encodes CASSWFGSNYGYTF.

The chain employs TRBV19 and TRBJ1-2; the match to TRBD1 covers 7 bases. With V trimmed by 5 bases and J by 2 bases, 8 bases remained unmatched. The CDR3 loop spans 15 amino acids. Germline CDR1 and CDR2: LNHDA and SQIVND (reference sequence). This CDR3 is CASSQRTGLNYGYTF. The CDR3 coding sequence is TGTGCCAGTAGTCAACGGACAGGTTTAAACTATGGCTACACCTTC.